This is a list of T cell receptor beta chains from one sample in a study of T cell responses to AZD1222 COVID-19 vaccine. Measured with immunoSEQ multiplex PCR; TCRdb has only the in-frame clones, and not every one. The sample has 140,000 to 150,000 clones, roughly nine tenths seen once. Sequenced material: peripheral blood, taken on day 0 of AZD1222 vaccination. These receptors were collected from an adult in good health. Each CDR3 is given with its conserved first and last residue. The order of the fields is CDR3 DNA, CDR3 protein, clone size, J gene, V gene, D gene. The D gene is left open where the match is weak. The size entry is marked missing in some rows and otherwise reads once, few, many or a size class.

DNA: TGTGCCAGCAGCCCAACTAGCGGGGGTTATCCAGATACGCAGTATTTT
CDR3: CASSPTSGGYPDTQYF
size: -
J: TRBJ2-3
V: TRBV3-1/TRBV3-2
D: TRBD2

DNA: TGTGCCAGCTCCCAACAGGGCGGCGGGGAGCTGTTTTTT
CDR3: CASSQQGGGELFF
size: once
J: TRBJ2-2
V: TRBV18
D: -

DNA: TGTGCCAGCAGTGCCACCAACTCCTACAATGAGCAGTTCTTC
CDR3: CASSATNSYNEQFF
size: -
J: TRBJ2-1
V: TRBV2
D: -

DNA: TGTGCCAGCAGTTCGTTAGCGGGCAGGTGGTATTTT
CDR3: CASSSLAGRWYF
size: -
J: TRBJ2-3
V: TRBV6-5
D: TRBD2

DNA: TGTGCCACCTCCCGAGGTCCAGGGCTGTACGAGCAGTACTTC
CDR3: CATSRGPGLYEQYF
size: -
J: TRBJ2-7
V: TRBV6-5
D: -

DNA: TGTGCCAGCAGTCCATTGACAGGGGTTTGGGCAGATACGCAGTATTTT
CDR3: CASSPLTGVWADTQYF
size: -
J: TRBJ2-3
V: TRBV27
D: TRBD1

DNA: TGTGCCAGCAGCCTTCCAGGCCGGGGGAGCTCCTACAATGAGCAGTTCTTC
CDR3: CASSLPGRGSSYNEQFF
size: -
J: TRBJ2-1
V: TRBV25-1
D: -

DNA: TGTGCCAGCACGCGGGGGCAGGGGGCAGATACGCAGTATTTT
CDR3: CASTRGQGADTQYF
size: -
J: TRBJ2-3
V: TRBV7-9
D: -

DNA: TGTGCCAGTAGTAGACAGGGGGCATATGGCTACACCTTC
CDR3: CASSRQGAYGYTF
size: -
J: TRBJ1-2
V: TRBV19
D: TRBD1

DNA: TGTGCCAGCAGCCTAGACGAAGGGTATGGCTACACCTTC
CDR3: CASSLDEGYGYTF
size: -
J: TRBJ1-2
V: TRBV14
D: -

DNA: TGTGCCAGTAGACCGGGACTAGCGGGAGGGCCCGGTTATGACGAGCAGTACTTC
CDR3: CASRPGLAGGPGYDEQYF
size: -
J: TRBJ2-7
V: TRBV19
D: TRBD2

DNA: TGTGCCAGCAGCCTCACGGGGTCGGGCACTGAAGCTTTCTTT
CDR3: CASSLTGSGTEAFF
size: -
J: TRBJ1-1
V: TRBV3-1/TRBV3-2
D: -

DNA: TGTGCCAGCAGTTACCAAGCTATAACAGGGAACTATGGCTACACCTTC
CDR3: CASSYQAITGNYGYTF
size: -
J: TRBJ1-2
V: TRBV6-5
D: -

DNA: TGTGCCAGCAGCCATGAGACTAGCGGGAGTTCCTACGAGCAGTACTTC
CDR3: CASSHETSGSSYEQYF
size: -
J: TRBJ2-7
V: TRBV4-2
D: TRBD2

DNA: TGCGCCAGCAGGAGGGAGCCTCTGTCACCCGAGCAGTTCTTC
CDR3: CASRREPLSPEQFF
size: -
J: TRBJ2-1
V: TRBV10-2
D: -

DNA: TGTGCCAGCAGCTCCTCCGGGACTAGCGGGCGGCGGGAGACCCAGTACTTC
CDR3: CASSSSGTSGRRETQYF
size: once
J: TRBJ2-5
V: TRBV7-2
D: TRBD2

DNA: TGTGCCAGCAGCCCCTCGGACGGGACAACTAATGAAAAACTGTTTTTT
CDR3: CASSPSDGTTNEKLFF
size: -
J: TRBJ1-4
V: TRBV4-2
D: -

DNA: TGCGCCAGCAGCCAAGATGGGGGGGAGGGCCTCGAGCAGTACTTC
CDR3: CASSQDGGEGLEQYF
size: few
J: TRBJ2-7
V: TRBV4-1
D: TRBD2

DNA: TGTGCCAGCAGCTACGGACTAGCGGGAGGAAATGAGCAGTTCTTC
CDR3: CASSYGLAGGNEQFF
size: -
J: TRBJ2-1
V: TRBV7-3
D: TRBD2

DNA: TGTGCCAGTAGCCTCGGGGTTGAAGCTTTCTTT
CDR3: CASSLGVEAFF
size: -
J: TRBJ1-1
V: TRBV19
D: -

DNA: TGTGCCAGCAGTAAACAGGCAGGGAGCACCGGGGAGCTGTTTTTT
CDR3: CASSKQAGSTGELFF
size: -
J: TRBJ2-2
V: TRBV27
D: -

DNA: TGTGCCAGTAGTATGAATCAGCTGGGTGGGGAGCTGTTTTTT
CDR3: CASSMNQLGGELFF
size: -
J: TRBJ2-2
V: TRBV19
D: -

DNA: TGTGCCAGCAGCGTAGTGGGGGGCGCGGGCGAGCAGTACTTC
CDR3: CASSVVGGAGEQYF
size: -
J: TRBJ2-7
V: TRBV9
D: -

DNA: TGTGCCAGCAGTTCGTTGGGACTAGCGGTCACAGATACGCAGTATTTT
CDR3: CASSSLGLAVTDTQYF
size: -
J: TRBJ2-3
V: TRBV27
D: TRBD2

DNA: TGTGCCAGCAGCCTTGGCGGGGGCCAAGAGACCCAGTACTTC
CDR3: CASSLGGGQETQYF
size: -
J: TRBJ2-5
V: TRBV7-9
D: TRBD2

DNA: TGTGCCAGCAGTGACAGTGGGATGTCCCTCAGACAGCTTCCTCAGCCCCAGCATTTT
CDR3: CASSDSGMSLRQLPQPQHF
size: -
J: TRBJ1-5
V: TRBV6-1
D: -

DNA: TGTGCCAGCAGCCAAGTACTACAAGAGACCCAGTACTTC
CDR3: CASSQVLQETQYF
size: -
J: TRBJ2-5
V: TRBV14
D: -

DNA: TGTGCGTTTGGGGCAGGGGGATATGAAAAACTGTTTTTT
CDR3: CAFGAGGYEKLFF
size: -
J: TRBJ1-4
V: TRBV2
D: TRBD1

DNA: TGTGCCAGCAGGGGGGGGTTCGTGGTGGCGGGCACACTACAAGAGACCCAGTACTTC
CDR3: CASRGGFVVAGTLQETQYF
size: -
J: TRBJ2-5
V: TRBV2
D: TRBD2

DNA: TGTGCCAGCAGCTCGACAGGGTGCCAGCCCCAGCATTTT
CDR3: CASSSTGCQPQHF
size: -
J: TRBJ1-5
V: TRBV12-1
D: -

DNA: TGTGCCATCAGTTTATTTCACCTAGGACAGGGGCCTGCCGAGCAGTACTTC
CDR3: CAISLFHLGQGPAEQYF
size: -
J: TRBJ2-7
V: TRBV10-3
D: TRBD1

DNA: TGTGCCAGCATTACTACCCACTCCTACAATGAGCAGTTCTTC
CDR3: CASITTHSYNEQFF
size: -
J: TRBJ2-1
V: TRBV2
D: -

DNA: TGTGCCAGCAGTTTATTAGACAGGCGGGTCGATCAGCCCCAGCATTTT
CDR3: CASSLLDRRVDQPQHF
size: -
J: TRBJ1-5
V: TRBV28
D: -

DNA: TGTGCCAGCAGTAAACAGGCGCTTAATGAAAAACTGTTTTTT
CDR3: CASSKQALNEKLFF
size: -
J: TRBJ1-4
V: TRBV2
D: -

DNA: TGTGCCAGCAGTGAAAGCACTTCTGAAAAACTGTTTTTT
CDR3: CASSESTSEKLFF
size: -
J: TRBJ1-4
V: TRBV2
D: -

DNA: TGTGCCAGCAGCCAAGAAACGGGTTTTGCAACTAATGAAAAACTGTTTTTT
CDR3: CASSQETGFATNEKLFF
size: -
J: TRBJ1-4
V: TRBV3-1/TRBV3-2
D: -

DNA: TGTGCCAGCAGCTTTTTCGGGACAGGGCAAAGAAACACCATATATTTT
CDR3: CASSFFGTGQRNTIYF
size: few
J: TRBJ1-3
V: TRBV5-6
D: TRBD1

DNA: TGCAGTGCTAGTGCGGGGGAGGACGGCTACACCTTC
CDR3: CSASAGEDGYTF
size: -
J: TRBJ1-2
V: TRBV20-1
D: -

DNA: TGTGCCAGCGCGGACAGGGTTTCCCAATATGGCTACACCTTC
CDR3: CASADRVSQYGYTF
size: -
J: TRBJ1-2
V: TRBV7-8
D: TRBD1

DNA: TGTGCCAGCAGCCCGAACTTGGGGGTCACTGAAGCTTTCTTT
CDR3: CASSPNLGVTEAFF
size: -
J: TRBJ1-1
V: TRBV7-9
D: -